This T cell receptor (beta chain) is drawn from a study of blood T cell repertoires in COVID-19. Whole-study context: Samples of COVID-19 (acute and convalescent) were obtained from the United States, Italy and Spain. PBMCs, B-cell-depleted T cells, or T cells were the source of the cDNA or gDNA that made up the material.

Germline assignment: CDR1 ENHRY and CDR2 SYGVKD. The CDR3 runs 13 residues. J lost 4 bases, V lost 6 bases, and 5 bases had no gene match. Profiled with immunoSEQ multiplex PCR; TCRdb holds only in-frame clones, not every one. Here the sample spans approximately 97,000 clones, approximately 85% being singletons. Sequencing input: peripheral blood. The TCR sequence derives from a human donor in a cohort sampled during active COVID-19. V usage is TRBV10-3 and J usage is TRBJ2-7; 8 nucleotides line up with TRBD2. CDR3 DNA: TGTGCCATCAGCTCCGGGACTAGGTACGAGCAGTACTTC. Its protein product is CAISSGTRYEQYF.